The clone carrying this T cell receptor beta chain was detected ten times or more. This sample is part of a study of neurological immune-mediated disorders. The CDR3 loop spans 14 amino acids. V was pared by 4 bases and J by 8 bases, with 18 bases between. Germline assignment: CDR1 SGHRS and CDR2 YFSETQ. From the 5' RACE reads, TCRdb called clonotypes with MiXCR, one entry per CDR3 protein. This table has approximately 65,000 distinct CDR3 sequences, roughly 4.9% appearing once. V is TRBV5-1 and J is TRBJ1-2; D perhaps matches TRBD1 (6 bases). The receptor was isolated from a human donor with multiple sclerosis. The donor label of this sample is uncertain. Sequencing used PBMCs. The CDR3 loop is CASSQGLGAIGYTF. The DNA of the CDR3 is TGCGCCAGCAGCCAAGGACTGGGGGCTATCGGCTACACCTTC.